The 2 T cell receptor beta chains given below trace back to one sample, sequenced in a study of control samples from healthy donors and cancer patients. TCRdb's copy holds only in-frame clones and misses some; the assay was immunoSEQ multiplex PCR. This table has around 99,000 clones, 75% to 95% appearing once. The sequencing sample was made of blood. These receptors came from a human donor in good health. The donor label of this sample is uncertain.

The rearrangement uses TRBV2 and TRBJ2-3; D might be TRBD1 (5 bases). The CDR3 is made up of 12 amino acids. The ends were cut back, 6 bases at V and 4 bases at J, with 8 bases in the middle. Germline lookup yields CDR1 SNHLY and CDR2 FYNNEI. The CDR3 coding sequence is TGTGCCAGCAGCACAGGACCAGATACGCAGTATTTT. Translated: CASSTGPDTQYF.

The chain couples TRBV5-1 to TRBJ2-4; tentatively, D is TRBD1 (6 bases). Germline CDR1 SGHRS, CDR2 YFSETQ. Trimming shortened V by 0 bases and J by 0 bases, and 13 bases separated the two germline ends. This CDR3 has 17 residues. In nucleotides, the CDR3 is TGCGCCAGCAGCTTGGGATGGGGACACCTAGCCAAAAACATTCAGTACTTC. Amino acid sequence: CASSLGWGHLAKNIQYF.